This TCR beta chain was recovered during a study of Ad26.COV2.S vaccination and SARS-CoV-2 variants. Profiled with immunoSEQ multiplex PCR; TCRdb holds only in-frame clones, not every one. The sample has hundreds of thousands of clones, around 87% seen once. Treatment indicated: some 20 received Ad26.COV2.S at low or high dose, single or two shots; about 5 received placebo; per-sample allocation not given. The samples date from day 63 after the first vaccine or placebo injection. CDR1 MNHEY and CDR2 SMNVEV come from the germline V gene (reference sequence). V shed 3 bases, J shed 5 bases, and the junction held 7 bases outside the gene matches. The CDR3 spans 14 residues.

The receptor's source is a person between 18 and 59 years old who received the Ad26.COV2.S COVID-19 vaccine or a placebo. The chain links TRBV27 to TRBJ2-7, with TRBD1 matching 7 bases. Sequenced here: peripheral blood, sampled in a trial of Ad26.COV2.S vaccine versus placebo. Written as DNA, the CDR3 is TGTGCCAGCAGTTTTTACGACAGGGTCCACGAGCAGTACTTC. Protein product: CASSFYDRVHEQYF.